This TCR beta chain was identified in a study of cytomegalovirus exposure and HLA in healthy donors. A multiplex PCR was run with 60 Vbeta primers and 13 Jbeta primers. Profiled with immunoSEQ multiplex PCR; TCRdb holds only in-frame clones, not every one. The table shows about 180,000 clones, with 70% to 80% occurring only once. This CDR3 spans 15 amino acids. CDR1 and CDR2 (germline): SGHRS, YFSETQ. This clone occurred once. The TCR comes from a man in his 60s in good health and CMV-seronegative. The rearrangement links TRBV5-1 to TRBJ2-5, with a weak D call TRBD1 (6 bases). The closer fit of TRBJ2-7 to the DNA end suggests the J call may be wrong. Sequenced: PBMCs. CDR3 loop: CASSLEGRGYDEQYF. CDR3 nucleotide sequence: TGCGCCAGCAGCTTGGAGGGCAGGGGATACGACGAGCAGTACTTC.